This T cell receptor beta chain was sequenced in a study of blood T cells in healthy people across ages. General study findings and limits: Total diversity from one million sequenced T cells was likely underestimated. Long-lived donors had more naive CD4+ cells and higher diversity than aged donors.

Combining a sample-barcoded 5' primer with a J-beta primer mix, a second PCR ran for roughly 6 to 11 cycles. Each TCR beta cDNA got a 12-nucleotide random molecular identifier. TCRdb called the 5' RACE reads again in MiXCR, with one record for every CDR3 protein. The sample contains roughly 800,000 distinct CDR3 sequences, 40% to 65% of which appear only once. This clonotype came up once. Its antigen is unidentified. The CDR3 length is 14 residues. With V trimmed by 7 bases and J by 6 bases, 9 bases remained unmatched. The TCR comes from a man older than 75 in good health. The sequenced material came from blood. V usage is TRBV12-3 or TRBV12-4 and J usage is TRBJ2-3, with 8 bases matching TRBD2. The CDR3 DNA follows: TGTGCCAGCACCTCGGGTAGCGGGATGGATACGCAGTATTTT. Protein: CASTSGSGMDTQYF.